The clone carrying this T cell receptor beta chain has just a few counts. Its matching antigen is unknown. The data belong to a study of blood T cells in healthy people across ages. Broader study findings: Unknown CMV status may confound age-related changes in expanded clones.

PBMCs numbering at least 6 million were isolated per sample. A J-beta primer mix and a sample-barcoded 5' primer were used in a second PCR of about 7 to 12 cycles. TCRdb fed the 5' RACE reads into MiXCR, producing one record per CDR3 protein. Of more than 1,400,000 distinct CDR3 sequences listed, around two fifths were seen once; the top ten hold 6.5% to 10%. Germline V gene lookup returns CDR1 SGHTA and CDR2 FQGNSA. V dropped 1 base and J dropped 8; count of bases not matched to a gene: 6. The CDR3 contains 15 residues. Sequenced material: blood. The chain combines TRBV7-2 with TRBJ2-1; 9 bases map to TRBD2. This sequence originates from a woman between 18 and 29 years old in good health. In DNA form, the CDR3 reads TGTGCCAGCAGCTTAGTGGGACTAGCCGTCCATGAGCAGTTCTTC. Translated: CASSLVGLAVHEQFF. The whole variable domain, remainder taken from reference TRBV7-2 and TRBJ2-1, is GAGVSQSPSNKVTEKGKDVELRCDPISGHTALYWYRQSLGQGLEFLIYFQGNSAPDKSGLPSDRFSAERTGGSVSTLTIQRTQQEDSAVYLCASSLVGLAVHEQFFGPGTRLTVL.